The TCR beta chain under discussion was sequenced for a study of Ad26.COV2.S vaccination and SARS-CoV-2 variants. Study context: Once or twice, 56 days apart, Ad26.COV2.S was delivered intramuscularly.

Documented treatment: 15 to 20 received Ad26.COV2.S at low or high dose, single or two shots; roughly five received placebo; per-sample allocation not given. Samples analyzed were those drawn on day 63 after the first vaccine or placebo injection. Germline V lookup: CDR1 LNHDA, CDR2 SQIVND (reference sequence). V lost 4 bases, J lost 3 bases, and 15 bases lay in between. The CDR3 has 16 residues. Method: immunoSEQ multiplex PCR; TCRdb's copy keeps in-frame clones and lacks some. The table shows about 350,000 clones, with 75% to 90% occurring only once. In the case of this clone: Its target is not known.

Overall study findings and caveats: Recipients of either vaccine or placebo displayed similar breadth of non-spike TCRs. Spike-specific responses of CD8+ and CD4+ T cells were reported to display substantial breadth after vaccination. Placebo recipients had lower spike-specific TCR breadth than vaccine recipients.

Sequencing used peripheral blood, obtained in a trial of Ad26.COV2.S vaccine versus placebo. The chain uses TRBV19 and TRBJ2-2, with a possible D match to TRBD1 (5 bases). The clonotype originates from a person between 18 and 65 years old who received the Ad26.COV2.S COVID-19 vaccine or a placebo. CDR3 sequence: CASSKQVKQDTGELFF. CDR3 coding DNA: TGTGCCAGTAGTAAACAGGTTAAACAAGACACCGGGGAGCTGTTTTTT.